This T cell receptor beta chain was identified in a study of OX40 agonist ivuxolimab in advanced cancers. Study details: Allowance was made for prior anti-PD-1, anti-PD-L1 or anti-CTLA-4 therapy, and 40% had some. There were three patients with partial responses, one having hepatocellular carcinoma and two cutaneous melanoma.

Concerning this clone itself: The target antigen is unknown.

Clones were read by immunoSEQ multiplex PCR, and TCRdb kept only the in-frame ones, dropping some. The sample has roughly 100,000 clones; more than 95% are singletons. Study-level points and caveats: Nonresponders included some who also had low normalized T-cell clonal expansion. Determination of antigen specificity was not performed for the expanded peripheral T cells.

From germline, CDR1 is LNHNV and CDR2 YYDKDF (reference sequence). This CDR3 has 15 amino acids. The trim removed 0 bases at V and 5 bases at J, leaving 6 bases unmatched. This TCR derives from an adult with an advanced solid tumor such as melanoma, head and neck, liver or kidney cancer. The V and J genes are TRBV15 and TRBJ2-5, with TRBD2 matching 7 bases. The source material was CD4+ or CD8+ T cells sorted from blood, sampled in a trial of the OX40 agonist ivuxolimab. The CDR3 DNA reads as TGTGCCACCAGCAGAGATTTCGCCGGGGGGGAGACCCAGTACTTC. It specifies CATSRDFAGGETQYF.